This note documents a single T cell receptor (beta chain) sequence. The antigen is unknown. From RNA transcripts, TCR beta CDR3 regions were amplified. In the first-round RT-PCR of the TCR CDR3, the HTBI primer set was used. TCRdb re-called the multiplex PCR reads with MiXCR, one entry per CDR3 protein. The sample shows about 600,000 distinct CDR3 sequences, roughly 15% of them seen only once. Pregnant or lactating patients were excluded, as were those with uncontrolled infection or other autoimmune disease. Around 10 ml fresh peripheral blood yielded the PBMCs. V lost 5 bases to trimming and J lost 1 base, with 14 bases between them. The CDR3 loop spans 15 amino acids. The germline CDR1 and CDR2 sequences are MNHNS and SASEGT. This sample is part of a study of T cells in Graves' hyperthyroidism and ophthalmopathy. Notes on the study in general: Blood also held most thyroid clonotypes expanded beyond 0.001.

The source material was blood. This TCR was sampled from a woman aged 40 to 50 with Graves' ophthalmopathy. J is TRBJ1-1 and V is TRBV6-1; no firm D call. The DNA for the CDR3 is TGTGCCAGCAGTCCGTCAAAAGGCGGGAACACTGAAGCTTTCTTT. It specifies CASSPSKGGNTEAFF.